These T cell receptor beta chains were read from a single sample in a study of blood T cell repertoires in COVID-19. Generated by immunoSEQ multiplex PCR, the TCRdb table keeps only in-frame clones and is missing some. Altogether 90,000 or so clones are present, roughly nine tenths being singletons, with the ten largest covering 4.5% to 6.5%. Sequencing input: peripheral blood. The receptor set was obtained from a man in his 60s with COVID-19, enrolled during active disease. CDR3s leave out the opening cysteine and the closing phenylalanine or tryptophan. Size is stated for part of the rows, as once, few or many counts, or as a class when the clone is expanded.

j_call	clone_size	v_call	cdr3_length	cdr3_aa
TRBJ2-5	.	TRBV19	12	ASSPGTGGETQY
TRBJ2-3	.	TRBV10-1	12	ASSKALGASTQY
TRBJ2-7	.	TRBV19	13	ASRFRTSESYEQY
TRBJ2-7	few	TRBV18	9	ASSPGREQY
TRBJ2-3	.	TRBV5-4	14	ASSLVAGGETDTQY
TRBJ2-7	once	TRBV19	11	ASSMKGWHEQY
TRBJ1-2	.	TRBV28	15	ATDFFGRGQLNYGYT
TRBJ2-4	.	TRBV27	12	ASSLSGRRDIQY
TRBJ2-5	.	TRBV24-1	14	ATSESTDRGGETQY
TRBJ2-7	.	TRBV2	12	ASSYTTTAYEQY
TRBJ2-5	.	TRBV2	9	ASSEEETQY
TRBJ1-5	once	TRBV6-2/TRBV6-3	13	ASSSRGSSNQPQH
TRBJ2-2	.	TRBV7-3	14	ASSLTTGANTGELF
TRBJ2-7	.	TRBV5-1	14	ASSFAIYRGEDEQY
TRBJ2-3	.	TRBV13	15	ASSLGWEASRPDTQY
TRBJ2-1	once	TRBV14	14	ASSQDNYPISNEQF
TRBJ2-3	few	TRBV7-2	15	ASSLGPGTGDTDTQY
TRBJ1-5	once	TRBV6-5	13	ASSWTGKADQPQH
TRBJ2-7	.	TRBV29-1	10	SVRTGGYEQY
TRBJ2-1	.	TRBV15	13	ATSRGLAGVNEQF
TRBJ2-7	once	TRBV6-6	12	ASRLGQGTYEQY
TRBJ2-7	.	TRBV6-2/TRBV6-3	12	ASSYVGGVYEQY
TRBJ2-1	once	TRBV5-1	15	ASSPVTSSKTLNEQF
TRBJ1-1	.	TRBV5-1	13	ASTELLGQNTEAF
TRBJ2-1	.	TRBV19	12	ASSIGPRNNEQF
TRBJ2-4	.	TRBV6-2/TRBV6-3	13	ASSFRGLARNIQY
TRBJ1-4	.	TRBV29-1	14	SVEDNDQGAREKLF
TRBJ1-5	.	TRBV12-3/TRBV12-4	11	ASTRQANQPQH
TRBJ2-5	.	TRBV30	11	AWRKGQGETQY
TRBJ2-2	.	TRBV9	14	ASSGLAGVTSRELF
TRBJ1-6	once	TRBV5-6	14	ASSRDPNREGSPLH
TRBJ2-1	.	TRBV5-1	12	ASSLPPPGNEQF
TRBJ2-2	few	TRBV7-8	14	ASSSWEGSDTGELF
TRBJ2-1	once	TRBV20-1	13	SASLELAGGSEQF
TRBJ2-1	.	TRBV27	15	ASSPLFRGRAGNEQF
TRBJ2-1	.	TRBV11-2	11	ASSPEVYNEQF
TRBJ2-3	.	TRBV4-2	17	ASSQGTAGGISSTDTQY
TRBJ1-1	.	TRBV14	11	ASSLQGGTEAF
TRBJ2-7	few	TRBV6-1	13	ASSESFGGSYEQY
TRBJ2-3	once	TRBV24-1	13	ATSDHNRGTDTQY
TRBJ2-7	.	TRBV6-5	11	ASSYDRAYEQY
TRBJ1-3	once	TRBV5-1	14	ASSHDSLSSGNTIY
TRBJ1-1	once	TRBV24-1	13	ATSDPGTGDTEAF
TRBJ1-1	.	TRBV28	11	ASSSRGRTEAF
TRBJ2-3	.	TRBV2	18	ASSLTPPLAEHAFTDTQY
TRBJ2-5	once	TRBV6-6	14	ASTKRSGQGMETQY
TRBJ2-5	.	TRBV10-3	11	AISYNRGETQY
TRBJ1-2	.	TRBV9	13	ASSVGEPSYYGYT
TRBJ2-2	.	TRBV10-1	13	ASTPGNANTGELF
TRBJ1-2	.	TRBV9	9	ASSAPQGYT
TRBJ2-2	.	TRBV2	13	ASSGTGGWTGELF
TRBJ1-3	.	TRBV10-3	13	AISESVGLGNTIY